What follows describes a single TCR beta chain. The CDR3 is 13 residues long. Germline V gene lookup returns CDR1 LGHDT and CDR2 YNNKEL (reference sequence). V was clipped by 4 bases and J by 6 bases; unmatched bases: 5. This sample was included in a study of blood T cell repertoires in COVID-19. At the level of the study: In each case, the material was cDNA or gDNA derived from T cells, B-cell-depleted T cells, or PBMCs.

As handled by the study authors: The assay estimated nucleated cells by amplifying reference gene primers. TCRdb's copy holds only in-frame clones and misses some; the assay was immunoSEQ multiplex PCR. The V and J calls and clone size were taken over from that table, and D and trimming were inferred from the DNA. Of about 65,000 clones in the sample, approximately 80% are singletons; the top ten hold around 14%. The rearrangement joins TRBV3-1 (or the pseudogene TRBV3-2) to TRBJ1-2; 7 nucleotides line up with TRBD1. The sample taken for sequencing was peripheral blood. This sequence originates from a man older than 75 with acute or convalescent COVID-19. In DNA, the CDR3 is TGTGCCAGCAGCCCTACAGGGGAAGATGGCTACACCTTC. The encoded protein is CASSPTGEDGYTF.